This entry lists 26 T cell receptor beta chains sequenced from one sample in a study of long-term antiretroviral therapy in people with HIV. Survey level was the resolution at which the v3.0 immunoSEQ assay ran. Method: immunoSEQ multiplex PCR; TCRdb's copy keeps in-frame clones and lacks some. Here the sample spans roughly 28,000 clones, just under 95% being singletons. The sequencing here drew on unsorted PBMCs, taken 5.3 years after starting antiretroviral therapy. The origin of the receptors is a man in his forties or fifties with HIV.

CDR3 DNA sequence: TGTGCCAGTAGTATAGCGGGGACCGCTGTGCAGTACTTC. Translation gives CASSIAGTAVQYF. V is TRBV19 and J is TRBJ2-7; D possibly matches TRBD1 or TRBD2 (5 bases each). The CDR3 is made up of 13 amino acids. Trimming left V 1 base short and J 9 bases short, with 13 bases between. Germline CDR1 and CDR2: LNHDA and SQIVND (reference sequence).

The V gene is TRBV4-2, the J gene TRBJ2-7; possibly TRBD2 for D (5 bases). This CDR3 has 12 amino acids. V lost 4 bases and J lost 7, with 11 bases in between. The V gene's germline CDR1 is LGHNA and CDR2 YNFKEQ. The DNA of the CDR3 is TGTGCCAGCAGCCGCAGTGGGGAGGAGCAGTACTTC. Translated: CASSRSGEEQYF.

The chain combines TRBV4-2 with TRBJ2-2, with 12 bases identical to TRBD2. The CDR3 length is 19 residues. V dropped 3 bases and J dropped 6; count of bases not matched to a gene: 14. CDR1 is LGHNA and CDR2 is YNFKEQ in the germline V gene. The CDR3 sequence is CASSHGSSGGAGIAGELFF. The CDR3 DNA sequence: TGTGCCAGCAGCCACGGTTCTAGCGGGGGGGCCGGAATAGCCGGGGAGCTGTTTTTT.

The chain links TRBV14 to TRBJ2-2; 9 positions match TRBD1. The CDR3 has 15 residues. With V trimmed by 3 bases and J by 2 bases, 1 base remained unmatched. Germline lookup yields CDR1 SGHDN and CDR2 FVKESK. Here the CDR3 reads CASSQGQGNTGELFF. DNA of the CDR3: TGTGCCAGCAGCCAGGGACAGGGTAACACCGGGGAGCTGTTTTTT. Full variable domain (rest looked up from reference TRBV14 and TRBJ2-2): EAGVTQFPSHSVIEKGQTVTLRCDPISGHDNLYWYRRVMGKEIKFLLHFVKESKQDESGMPNNRFLAERTGGTYSTLKVQPAELEDSGVYFCASSQGQGNTGELFFGEGSRLTVL.

The chain uses TRBV4-1 and TRBJ2-1; D gene uncertain. The germline gives CDR1 MGHRA, CDR2 YSYEKL. The CDR3 totals 14 residues. V was shortened by 0 bases and J by 6 bases, with 9 bases between the two germline ends. The CDR3 loop reads CASSQDPGINEQFF. The CDR3 bases are TGCGCCAGCAGCCAAGACCCCGGCATCAATGAGCAGTTCTTC.

The chain employs TRBV7-3 and TRBJ1-3; the match to TRBD1 covers 7 bases. CDR3 length equals 15 residues. CDR1 and CDR2 from the germline V gene are SGHTA and FQGTGA. J lost 4 bases, V lost 5 bases, and 8 bases had no gene match. CDR3 amino acids: CASSPESGQGNTIYF. As DNA, the CDR3 is TGTGCCAGCAGCCCGGAGTCGGGACAGGGAAACACCATATATTTT.

This clone was observed a single time. V and J are TRBV5-6 and TRBJ1-2; 7 bases are shared with TRBD1. Trimming removed 2 bases from V and 7 bases from J; junction bases left unmatched: 5. The CDR3 consists of 13 residues. Germline CDR1 reads SGHDT; CDR2 reads YYEEEE. The CDR3 loop reads CASSLGRGIGYTF. The CDR3 DNA reads TGTGCCAGCAGCTTAGGCAGGGGGATTGGCTACACCTTC. The full variable domain, with the rest looked up from reference TRBV5-6 and TRBJ1-2, is DAGVTQSPTHLIKTRGQQVTLRCSPKSGHDTVSWYQQALGQGPQFIFQYYEEEERQRGNFPDRFSGHQFPNYSSELNVNALLLGDSALYLCASSLGRGIGYTFGSGTRLTVV.

The chain carries TRBV2 and TRBJ1-2, with D possibly being TRBD1 (6 bases). This CDR3 contains 14 residues. The germline V and J ends were trimmed by 6 bases and 8 bases, with 19 bases remaining between them. Germline V gene sequence: CDR1 SNHLY, CDR2 FYNNEI. The CDR3 coding sequence is TGTGCCAGCAGCAGTGGGGGCCGGGGTGGCGGCTACACCTTC. Amino acids: CASSSGGRGGGYTF.

The genes are TRBV6-5 and TRBJ1-1, with D possibly matching TRBD1 (5 bases). V was cut by 5 bases and J by 2 bases, with 15 bases left in between. The CDR3 has 15 residues. Germline V gene data show CDR1 as MNHEY and CDR2 as SVGAGI. CDR3 coding DNA: TGTGCCAGCAGTGTAGGGACGGGTAGTAACACTGAAGCTTTCTTT. This codes for CASSVGTGSNTEAFF.

In its sample, this clone was seen a few times. V gene TRBV6-4 combines with J gene TRBJ2-3; 9 bases map to TRBD1. V gave up 7 bases and J gave up 7 bases; unmatched junction bases: 15. The germline V gene has CDR1 MRHNA and CDR2 SNTAGT. CDR3 length: 16 amino acids. CDR3 sequence reads: CASKPQTGQGSNTQYF. The CDR3 DNA is TGTGCCAGCAAACCGCAAACGGGACAGGGTAGCAATACGCAGTATTTT.

This rearrangement joins TRBV5-6 to TRBJ1-4; D ambiguous. The CDR3 consists of 12 residues. Germline loops: CDR1 SGHDT, CDR2 YYEEEE. V was clipped by 4 bases and J by 7 bases, with 8 bases between them. The CDR3 DNA reads TGTGCCAGCAGCCCGTTGGGTGAAAAACTGTTTTTT. Translated: CASSPLGEKLFF.

The V and J genes are TRBV30 and TRBJ1-2; TRBD1 is a possible D gene (5 bases). Per germline, CDR1 GTSNPN and CDR2 SVGIG (reference sequence). There are 13 residues in the CDR3. Trimming took 2 bases from V and 3 from J, leaving 10 bases between them. CDR3 sequence (DNA): TGTGCCTGGAGTTGGGGCATCGACTATGGCTACACCTTC. Translation gives CAWSWGIDYGYTF.

The chain employs TRBV7-2 and TRBJ2-3; D assignment may be TRBD1 or TRBD2 (5 bases each). This CDR3 has 15 residues. Germline V gene data show CDR1 as SGHTA and CDR2 as FQGNSA. Trimming stripped 5 bases from V and 4 bases from J, with 16 bases between. The CDR3 DNA reads TGTGCCAGCAGCGCCCGGGACCCGGTTCCAGATACGCAGTATTTT. Its translation is CASSARDPVPDTQYF.

The V call is TRBV7-2, the J call TRBJ2-2, with D tentatively TRBD1 (5 bases). V lost 5 bases and J 5 bases, leaving 12 bases between the germline ends. The CDR3 runs to 14 residues. Germline CDR1 SGHTA, CDR2 FQGNSA. The CDR3 spells CASSIRQLTGELFF. The CDR3 bases are TGTGCCAGCAGCATCAGACAGCTTACCGGGGAGCTGTTTTTT.

V is TRBV4-2 and J is TRBJ1-1; D is unresolved. This CDR3 contains 14 residues. The germline gives CDR1 LGHNA, CDR2 YNFKEQ. Trimming shortened V by 0 bases and J by 5 bases, and 10 bases separated the two germline ends. The CDR3 is CASSQESGDTEAFF. The CDR3 DNA sequence: TGTGCCAGCAGCCAAGAATCGGGAGATACTGAAGCTTTCTTT.

The CDR3 DNA reads TGTGCCAGCAGTTTATTATACACCGGGGAGCTGTTTTTT. Translated: CASSLLYTGELFF. The genes are TRBV27 and TRBJ2-2; D gene uncertain. Germline V gives CDR1 MNHEY, CDR2 SMNVEV (reference sequence). This CDR3 region has 13 residues. Trimming shortened V by 1 base and J by 3 bases, and 3 bases separated the two germline ends.

The J gene is TRBJ1-4, the V gene TRBV6-5, with 7 nucleotides matching TRBD1. The CDR3 contains 15 residues. CDR1 is MNHEY, CDR2 SVGAGI, per germline. J lost 6 bases, V lost 4 bases, and 8 bases had no gene match. The chain's CDR3 is CASSFGTQGYEKLFF. In DNA form, the CDR3 reads TGTGCCAGCAGTTTCGGGACACAGGGGTATGAAAAACTGTTTTTT.

V and J are TRBV10-3 and TRBJ2-1, with D tentatively TRBD1 or TRBD2 (6 bases each). CDR1 is ENHRY, CDR2 SYGVKD, per germline. V lost 2 bases, J lost 8 bases, and 22 bases lay in between. CDR3 length: 17 residues. CDR3 coding DNA: TGTGCCATCAGTGAGATGATCGGAGGGGGGATCTTGGATGAGCAGTTCTTC. Protein sequence: CAISEMIGGGILDEQFF.

The V and J genes are TRBV7-2 and TRBJ2-7; D call uncertain. CDR1 SGHTA and CDR2 FQGNSA come from the germline V gene. Between the trimmed V and J ends, which lost 2 bases and 2 bases, there was a span of 4 bases. There are 12 residues in the CDR3. The CDR3 region is CASSLSTYEQYF. The CDR3, as DNA: TGTGCCAGCAGCTTAAGTACCTACGAGCAGTACTTC.

The DNA for the CDR3 is TGTGCCAGCAATACGACAGGGTTGAACACTGAAGCTTTCTTT. This encodes CASNTTGLNTEAFF. The chain combines TRBV6-5 with TRBJ1-1; the match to TRBD1 covers 7 bases. Germline V gene lookup returns CDR1 MNHEY and CDR2 SVGAGI. The CDR3 contains 14 residues. V shed 7 bases and J 0 bases; nucleotides not matched to a gene: 5.

This sequence joins TRBV2 and TRBJ2-3; 12 bases map to TRBD2. V dropped 4 bases and J dropped 1; count of bases not matched to a gene: 3. CDR3 length: 16 amino acids. Germline V gives CDR1 SNHLY, CDR2 FYNNEI. Here the CDR3 DNA reads TGTGCCAGCAGTGCAAGGACTAGCGGGGGCACAGATACGCAGTATTTT. Translated, it gives CASSARTSGGTDTQYF.

The V call is TRBV9, the J call TRBJ2-7; the D gene is possibly TRBD1 (6 bases). The CDR3 loop spans 14 amino acids. CDR1 and CDR2 (germline): SGDLS, YYNGEE. V was trimmed by 0 bases and J by 2 bases, leaving 9 bases between them. The DNA of the CDR3 is TGTGCCAGCAGCGTAGCGCAGGGGACCTACGAGCAGTACTTC. Translation gives CASSVAQGTYEQYF. The whole variable domain, filled in from reference TRBV9 and TRBJ2-7, reads DSGVTQTPKHLITATGQRVTLRCSPRSGDLSVYWYQQSLDQGLQFLIQYYNGEERAKGNILERFSAQQFPDLHSELNLSSLELGDSALYFCASSVAQGTYEQYFGPGTRLTVT.

This clone occurred once. The V call is TRBV30, the J call TRBJ2-1, with TRBD2 matching 7 bases. The CDR3 has 12 amino acids. Germline V gives CDR1 GTSNPN, CDR2 SVGIG (reference sequence). The V segment lost 1 base and the J segment 8 bases; nucleotides outside the gene matches: 2. For the CDR3, the DNA is TGTGCCTGGAGTGCAGGGAGGGATGAGCAGTTCTTC. Protein: CAWSAGRDEQFF. Combining the CDR3 with reference TRBV30 and TRBJ2-1 gives the whole variable domain SQTIHQWPATLVQPVGSPLSLECTVEGTSNPNLYWYRQAAGRGLQLLFYSVGIGQISSEVPQNLSASRPQDRQFILSSKKLLLSDSGFYLCAWSAGRDEQFFGPGTRLTVL.

J is TRBJ2-3 and V is TRBV7-8; D unresolved. The germline V and J ends were trimmed by 3 bases and 1 base, with 5 bases remaining between them. The CDR3 runs 13 residues. From germline, CDR1 is SGHVS and CDR2 FQNEAQ. The CDR3 DNA follows: TGTGCCAGCAGCTTCGTCCGCACAGATACGCAGTATTTT. It specifies CASSFVRTDTQYF.

The rearrangement joins TRBV10-3 to TRBJ2-1, with D perhaps matching TRBD2 (6 bases). The ends were cut back, 7 bases at V and 4 bases at J, with 8 bases in the middle. The CDR3 sequence is 12 residues long. Per germline, CDR1 ENHRY and CDR2 SYGVKD. The CDR3 bases are TGTGCCATCACCGGGGGTTACAATGAGCAGTTCTTC. The encoded protein is CAITGGYNEQFF.

J is TRBJ2-1 and V is TRBV30; 11 nucleotides match TRBD2. J gave up 4 bases and V 7 bases, and 6 bases lay outside the gene matches. In germline, CDR1 is GTSNPN, CDR2 SVGIG (reference sequence). This CDR3 has 14 amino acids. Here the CDR3 reads CAFHSGGVYNEQFF. The CDR3 nucleotides are TGTGCCTTCCATAGCGGGGGGGTTTACAATGAGCAGTTCTTC.